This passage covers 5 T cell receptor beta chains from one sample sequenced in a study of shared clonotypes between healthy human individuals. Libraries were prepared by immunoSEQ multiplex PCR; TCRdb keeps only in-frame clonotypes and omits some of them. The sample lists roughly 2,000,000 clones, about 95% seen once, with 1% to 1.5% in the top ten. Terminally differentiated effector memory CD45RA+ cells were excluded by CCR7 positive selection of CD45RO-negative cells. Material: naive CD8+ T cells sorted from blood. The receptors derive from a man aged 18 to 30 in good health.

The DNA of the CDR3 is TGTGCCTGGACCCCAGGGTATGAGCAGTTCTTC. It translates to CAWTPGYEQFF. The rearrangement uses TRBV30 and TRBJ2-1, with D tentatively TRBD1 (5 bases). Looked up from germline, CDR1 is GTSNPN and CDR2 is SVGIG (reference sequence). V dropped 4 bases and J dropped 8 bases, with 9 bases sitting between them. This CDR3 spans 11 amino acids.

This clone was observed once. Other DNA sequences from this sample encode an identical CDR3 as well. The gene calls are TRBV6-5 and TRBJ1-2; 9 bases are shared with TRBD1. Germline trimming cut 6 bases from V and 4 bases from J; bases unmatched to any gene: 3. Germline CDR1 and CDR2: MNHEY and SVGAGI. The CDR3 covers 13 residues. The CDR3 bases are TGTGCCAGCAGGACAGGGGGAAGCTATGGCTACACCTTC. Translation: CASRTGGSYGYTF.

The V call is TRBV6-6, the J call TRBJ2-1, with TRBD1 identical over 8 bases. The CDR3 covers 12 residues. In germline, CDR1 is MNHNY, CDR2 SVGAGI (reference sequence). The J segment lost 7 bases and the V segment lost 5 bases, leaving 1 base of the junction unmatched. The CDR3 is CASSNRGNEQFF. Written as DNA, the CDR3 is TGTGCCAGCAGTAACAGGGGGAATGAGCAGTTCTTC.

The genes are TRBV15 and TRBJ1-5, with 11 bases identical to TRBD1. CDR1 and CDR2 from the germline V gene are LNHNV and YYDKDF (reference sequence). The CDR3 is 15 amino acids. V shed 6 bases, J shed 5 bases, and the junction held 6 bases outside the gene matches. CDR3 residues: CATRSDRGLDQPQHF. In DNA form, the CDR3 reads TGTGCCACCAGGTCGGACAGGGGGCTGGATCAGCCCCAGCATTTT.

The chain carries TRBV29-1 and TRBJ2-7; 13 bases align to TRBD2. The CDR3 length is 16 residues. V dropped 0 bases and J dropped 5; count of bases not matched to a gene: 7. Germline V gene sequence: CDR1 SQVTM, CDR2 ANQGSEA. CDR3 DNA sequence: TGCAGCGTTGAAGACTCTCCACTAGCGGGAGGGGACGAGCAGTACTTC. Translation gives CSVEDSPLAGGDEQYF.